The rows below give T cell receptor beta chains drawn from one sample of a study of blood T cell dynamics during melanoma immunotherapy. Using immunoSEQ multiplex PCR, the repertoire was profiled, and TCRdb retains in-frame clones only, with some absent. The sample records 13,000 to 15,000 clones, approximately 90% being singletons. Specimen: blood, collected from a patient treated with checkpoint blockade. All receptors come from a human donor with melanoma. CDR3s include the opening cysteine and the closing phenylalanine or tryptophan. D genes are given only for firm matches. A row's size may be missing; if present it is once, few, many or a size class.

D	length	V	size	J	DNA	CDR3
.	14	TRBV5-1	few	TRBJ2-2	TGCGCCAGCAGCTTGGTTTCGAACACCGGGGAGCTGTTTTTT	CASSLVSNTGELFF
TRBD2	16	TRBV28	.	TRBJ2-3	TGTGCCAGCAGCCCGGCGGGGGGAGGTTCGAAAGATACGCAGTATTTT	CASSPAGGGSKDTQYF
TRBD1	14	TRBV5-1	once	TRBJ2-1	TGCGCCAGCAGCTTGGGAGTTCAGGGGGATGAGCAGTTCTTC	CASSLGVQGDEQFF
.	13	TRBV6-6	once	TRBJ2-3	TGTGCCAGCAGCAACAGATTCACAGATACGCAGTATTTT	CASSNRFTDTQYF
TRBD1	14	TRBV29-1	.	TRBJ2-7	TGCAGCGTTCGGCCCCGGACAGGTTCTTACGAGCAGTACTTC	CSVRPRTGSYEQYF
.	16	TRBV7-8	.	TRBJ2-1	TGTGCCAGCAGCCCCTCCGGCGGCAGCTCCTACAATGAGCAGTTCTTC	CASSPSGGSSYNEQFF
.	13	TRBV29-1	.	TRBJ2-7	TGCAGCGTCGGGGGTCAGGGTAACTACGAGCAGTACTTC	CSVGGQGNYEQYF
.	15	TRBV7-9	.	TRBJ2-5	TGTGCCAGCAGCTTAAGTTCTCGGCTAGAAGAGACCCAGTACTTC	CASSLSSRLEETQYF
TRBD1	16	TRBV6-1	.	TRBJ1-5	TGTGCCAGCAGTGACCGCAGGGGGCCGGGCAATCAGCCCCAGCATTTT	CASSDRRGPGNQPQHF
.	13	TRBV4-2	.	TRBJ1-1	TGTGCCAGCAGCCCAAGTCCCGCCACTGAAGCTTTCTTT	CASSPSPATEAFF
.	12	TRBV5-4	.	TRBJ1-1	TGTGCCGGACATGATGGGACTCAAGAAGCTTTCTTT	CAGHDGTQEAFF